This is a list of T cell receptor beta chains from one sample in a study of breast tumors, draining lymph nodes, adjacent tissues. TCRdb re-derived calls from the multiplex PCR reads in MiXCR, one entry per CDR3 protein. The table lists about 270,000 distinct CDR3 sequences, about 33% of them singletons. The sample was axillary lymph node tissue. The receptors come from a female donor with breast cancer. Some clones in this sample may be carry-over from other donors' samples. Each CDR3 is given without its conserved first and last residue.

TRBV19	TRBJ2-1	ASSMVGGVGDEQF
TRBV12-3/TRBV12-4	TRBJ1-2	ASSSGGSYGYT
TRBV19	TRBJ2-1	AGSDEHGLAGGGNEQF
TRBV7-9	TRBJ2-1	ASSPPLGSGMYNEQF
TRBV7-9	TRBJ2-2	ASSRGLAFPTGELF
TRBV20-1	TRBJ2-7	SATLAGGPYGEQY
TRBV5-1	TRBJ2-2	ASSRRGQGSGELF
TRBV5-1	TRBJ2-1	ASSLATGTSGIEQF
TRBV4-1	TRBJ2-5	ASSQDRASGIGKTQY
TRBV20-1	TRBJ1-5	SARVEVRQPQH
TRBV24-1	TRBJ1-6	ATSDNAGGSYNSPLH
TRBV24-1	TRBJ1-4	ATSDPPATNEKLF
TRBV19	TRBJ2-7	ASSIRGREAEQY
TRBV6-5	TRBJ2-7	ASSSPTGTGTYEQY
TRBV9	TRBJ1-5	ASSVSGGPQPQH
TRBV29-1	TRBJ1-2	SCYGGINYGYT
TRBV10-3	TRBJ2-7	AISESGREWGLQY
TRBV28	TRBJ2-3	ASSFGLTGTQY
TRBV6-6	TRBJ1-1	ASSYSSGQTNTEAF
TRBV5-8	TRBJ2-7	ASSLQGAPYEQY
TRBV4-2	TRBJ2-5	ASSQEGGTGQETQY
TRBV5-1	TRBJ2-6	ASSFRPPGATGANVLT
TRBV5-1	TRBJ1-4	ASSLQGRDEKLF
TRBV27	TRBJ1-2	ASSFHRDRSYGYT
TRBV7-8	TRBJ2-2	ASSPRGGAVGTGELF
TRBV6-2/TRBV6-3	TRBJ2-7	ASRPAGGLNAQY
TRBV6-6	TRBJ1-5	ASSHSGHQPQH
TRBV7-9	TRBJ1-2	ASSLILGGYT
TRBV12-3/TRBV12-4	TRBJ2-1	ASKGRSGPYNEQF
TRBV19	TRBJ2-3	ASSNSGGSTDTQY
TRBV20-1	TRBJ2-5	SAFGQFQETQY